These 28 T cell receptor beta chains share one sample of origin, sequenced in a study of Ad26.COV2.S vaccination and SARS-CoV-2 variants. Treatment in this sample: 15 to 20 received Ad26.COV2.S at low or high dose, single or two shots; roughly five received placebo; per-sample allocation not given. Sampling occurred on day 63 after the first vaccine or placebo injection. Profiling relied on immunoSEQ multiplex PCR, and the TCRdb table lists in-frame clones only, not all of them. Of approximately 340,000 clones in the sample, more than 75% were seen once. Specimen: peripheral blood, collected in a trial of Ad26.COV2.S vaccine versus placebo. These receptors were collected from a person between 18 and 59 years old who received the Ad26.COV2.S COVID-19 vaccine or a placebo.

This clone was found a few times. This chain joins TRBV5-4 and TRBJ1-1; possibly TRBD1 for D (6 bases). Germline V lookup: CDR1 SGHNT, CDR2 YYREEE (reference sequence). This CDR3 is 13 amino acids long. Trimming stripped 6 bases from V and 6 bases from J, with 15 bases between. The CDR3 region is CASTTQDRSEAFF. The CDR3 DNA sequence: TGTGCCAGCACCACACAAGACAGGTCTGAAGCTTTCTTT.

This sequence joins TRBV5-5 and TRBJ1-2, with a tentative D call TRBD1 (5 bases). V lost 4 bases and J lost 6, with 13 bases in between. This CDR3 has 13 amino acids. In germline, CDR1 is SGHKS, CDR2 YYEKEE (reference sequence). CDR3 bases: TGTGCCAGCAGCAGGGGACTCCCCGATGGCTACACCTTC. It translates to CASSRGLPDGYTF.

The chain employs TRBV19 and TRBJ1-3, with 7 bases that match TRBD1. Losses at the gene ends were 6 bases for V and 0 bases for J; bases not matched to a gene: 5. The CDR3 runs 15 residues. Germline V gene data show CDR1 as LNHDA and CDR2 as SQIVND (reference sequence). The CDR3 is CASRTTGNSGNTIYF. The CDR3 bases are TGTGCCAGTAGGACGACAGGGAACTCTGGAAACACCATATATTTT. The entire variable domain, with the rest obtained from reference TRBV19 and TRBJ1-3, is as follows: DGGITQSPKYLFRKEGQNVTLSCEQNLNHDAMYWYRQDPGQGLRLIYYSQIVNDFQKGDIAEGYSVSREKKESFPLTVTSAQKNPTAFYLCASRTTGNSGNTIYFGEGSWLTVV.

This chain joins TRBV6-5 and TRBJ1-1; D not resolved. With 7 bases removed from V and 9 bases from J, the gap between germline ends came to 12 bases. The V gene's germline CDR1 is MNHEY and CDR2 SVGAGI. CDR3 length: 11 amino acids. The CDR3 DNA follows: TGTGCCAGCATTGCGAAGAGAAAAGCTTTCTTT. It translates to CASIAKRKAFF.

The J gene is TRBJ2-1, the V gene TRBV6-5; TRBD2 matches 8 bases. The CDR3 length is 15 residues. Per the germline V gene, CDR1 is MNHEY and CDR2 is SVGAGI. V lost 5 bases to trimming and J lost 7 bases; unmatched junction nucleotides: 10. As DNA, the CDR3 is TGTGCCAGCAGTCTTTCAGATCGGGGGGGGAATGAGCAGTTCTTC. This codes for CASSLSDRGGNEQFF.

V and J are TRBV5-1 and TRBJ2-7; no reliable D call. V lost 0 bases and J lost 5, with 12 bases in between. In germline, CDR1 is SGHRS, CDR2 YFSETQ. The CDR3 is 14 residues long. The CDR3 reads CASSLGYTSDEQYF. For the CDR3, the DNA is TGCGCCAGCAGCTTGGGCTACACTTCGGACGAGCAGTACTTC.

This clone occurred once. This rearrangement joins TRBV10-2 to TRBJ1-6, with D possibly being TRBD1 (5 bases). CDR1 and CDR2 (germline): WSHSY, SAAADI. The CDR3 covers 16 residues. Deletions cut 5 bases from V and 4 bases from J, with 15 bases between. The CDR3 coding sequence is TGCGCCAGCAGTAGATCCGGGACTCCTTATAATTCACCCCTCCACTTT. Translating gives CASSRSGTPYNSPLHF.

V and J are TRBV5-4 and TRBJ2-2, with 10 bases lining up with TRBD2. The CDR3 has 14 residues. The trim removed 6 bases at V and 7 bases at J, leaving 6 bases unmatched. CDR1 is SGHNT, CDR2 YYREEE, per germline (reference sequence). The CDR3 spells CASTERGGLGELFF. CDR3 sequence (DNA): TGTGCCAGCACAGAGCGGGGGGGCCTCGGGGAGCTGTTTTTT.

As to this clone: The junction departs from the called germline gene at one end, perhaps through a read error. The chain is built from TRBV7-9 and TRBJ2-1; no clear D. The CDR3 loop spans 8 amino acids. Germline values: CDR1 SEHNR, CDR2 FQNEAQ (reference sequence). CDR3 in amino acids: CASSFWVF. Here the CDR3 DNA reads TGTGCCAGCAGCTTCTGGGTCTTC.

This rearrangement joins TRBV9 to TRBJ1-2; TRBD1 might be the D (6 bases). This CDR3 is built from 15 residues. The ends were cut back, 4 bases at V and 8 bases at J, with 21 bases in the middle. Germline lookup yields CDR1 SGDLS and CDR2 YYNGEE. The CDR3 coding sequence is TGTGCCAGCAGCTTATACGGACAGATCGCCGGGGGCTACACCTTC. Its protein is CASSLYGQIAGGYTF.

This chain joins TRBV7-9 and TRBJ1-2; 7 nucleotides line up with TRBD1. Germline CDR1 SEHNR, CDR2 FQNEAQ (reference sequence). The CDR3 is 17 residues long. With V trimmed by 0 bases and J by 2 bases, 9 bases remained unmatched. The CDR3 coding sequence is TGTGCCAGCAGCTTAGCCCGAGGACAGGTCCTAAACTATGGCTACACCTTC. Protein product: CASSLARGQVLNYGYTF.

The chain links TRBV3-1 (or the pseudogene TRBV3-2) to TRBJ2-3, with D possibly TRBD2 on 5 matching bases. The CDR3 length is 16 residues. In germline, CDR1 is LGHDT, CDR2 YNNKEL (reference sequence). Trimming cost V 4 bases and J 4 bases, with 18 bases left between them. This CDR3 reads CASSLGRGLYADTQYF. For the CDR3, the DNA is TGTGCCAGCAGCCTAGGGCGCGGGCTCTACGCAGATACGCAGTATTTT.

The chain links TRBV19 to TRBJ2-7, with 8 nucleotides matching TRBD2. V lost 2 bases to trimming and J lost 4 bases; unmatched junction nucleotides: 1. The CDR3 spans 13 residues. The V gene's germline CDR1 is LNHDA and CDR2 SQIVND (reference sequence). Here the CDR3 reads CASSIRGGYEQYF. The CDR3 nucleotides are TGTGCCAGTAGTATACGGGGGGGGTACGAGCAGTACTTC.

This chain uses TRBV10-2 with TRBJ2-3; 8 bases are a match to TRBD2. This CDR3 has 18 residues. Germline assignment: CDR1 WSHSY and CDR2 SAAADI. Trimming cost V 0 bases and J 4 bases; bases outside gene matches: 12. The CDR3 loop is CASSESTGGRGPADTQYF. DNA of the CDR3: TGCGCCAGCAGTGAGTCGACGGGGGGGCGCGGGCCGGCAGATACGCAGTATTTT.

This clone was seen a few times. The rearrangement joins TRBV6-2 or TRBV6-3 to TRBJ2-7; 12 nucleotides match TRBD2. The CDR3 extends over 15 amino acids. Germline lookup yields CDR1 MNHEY and CDR2 SVGEGT. The V segment lost 2 bases and the J segment 4 bases; nucleotides outside the gene matches: 3. The CDR3: CASSYPTSGRYEQYF. The DNA for the CDR3 is TGTGCCAGCAGTTACCCGACTAGCGGGAGATACGAGCAGTACTTC.

V is TRBV4-3 and J is TRBJ2-2, with 10 bases lining up with TRBD2. Germline V lookup: CDR1 LGHNA, CDR2 YSLEER. Trimming took 0 bases from V and 7 from J; bases not matched to a gene: 8. This CDR3 has 17 amino acids. The CDR3 DNA is TGCGCCAGCAGCCAAGATCAGAGCGGGGGGGCCTACGGGGAGCTGTTTTTT. Translation gives CASSQDQSGGAYGELFF.

This rearrangement joins TRBV7-2 to TRBJ2-3, with D possibly being TRBD2 (6 bases). Trimming took 2 bases from V and 4 from J, leaving 16 bases between them. Germline CDR1 is SGHTA and CDR2 is FQGNSA. This CDR3 is built from 16 residues. This CDR3 reads CASSLYGGRGSDTQYF. The CDR3, as DNA: TGTGCCAGCAGCTTATATGGGGGGAGAGGTTCAGATACGCAGTATTTT.

For this clone: This may come from a read error, since a much larger clone is one base off. V gene TRBV27 combines with J gene TRBJ1-5; TRBD1 agrees at 9 bases. The germline gives CDR1 MNHEY, CDR2 SMNVEV (reference sequence). The CDR3 has 14 residues. V shed 4 bases, J shed 4 bases, and the junction held 2 bases outside the gene matches. CDR3 nucleotides: TGTGCCAGCAGTTCGACAGGGGGGAATCAGCCCCAGCATTTT. Translating it yields CASSSTGGNQPQHF.

The V call is TRBV7-2, the J call TRBJ2-2; 10 nucleotides match TRBD2. Unmatched junction bases numbered 11, after V lost 1 base and J lost 9 bases. CDR3 length: 17 amino acids. Germline CDR1 and CDR2: SGHTA and FQGNSA. CDR3 bases: TGTGCCAGCAGCTTAGTGTTAGCGGGAGGCATGAGCAGGGAGCTGTTTTTT. It yields the protein CASSLVLAGGMSRELFF.

The chain has TRBV4-1 and TRBJ2-7, with TRBD2 identical over 8 bases. V gave up 1 base and J gave up 0 bases; unmatched junction bases: 5. Germline values: CDR1 MGHRA, CDR2 YSYEKL. The CDR3 runs 16 residues. This CDR3 reads CASSQGIAGSSYEQYF. The CDR3 DNA sequence: TGCGCCAGCAGCCAAGGAATAGCGGGAAGCTCCTACGAGCAGTACTTC.

The chain combines TRBV28 with TRBJ2-2; D is unclear. The V gene lost 1 base and the J gene lost 7 bases, with 7 bases spanning the gap. Germline V gives CDR1 MDHEN, CDR2 SYDVKM. This CDR3 contains 13 residues. The CDR3 nucleotides are TGTGCCAGCAGTTTATTAAGGATCGGGGAGCTGTTTTTT. Translated: CASSLLRIGELFF. The full variable domain, rest sourced from reference TRBV28 and TRBJ2-2, is DVKVTQSSRYLVKRTGEKVFLECVQDMDHENMFWYRQDPGLGLRLIYFSYDVKMKEKGDIPEGYSVSREKKERFSLILESASTNQTSMYLCASSLLRIGELFFGEGSRLTVL.

This clone was observed many times. V usage is TRBV19 and J usage is TRBJ2-3; D is possibly TRBD2 (6 bases). The germline V gene has CDR1 LNHDA and CDR2 SQIVND (reference sequence). The CDR3 is 15 residues long. V shed 5 bases and J shed 4 bases, with 16 bases lying between them. CDR3 loop: CASSRDSSESDTQYF. CDR3 DNA sequence: TGTGCCAGTAGTCGGGACTCCAGTGAGTCAGATACGCAGTATTTT.

This chain links TRBV6-5 with TRBJ2-3; 7 bases are shared with TRBD2. The CDR3 is made up of 14 amino acids. Germline CDR1 and CDR2: MNHEY and SVGAGI. The J segment lost 4 bases and the V segment lost 6 bases, leaving 7 bases of the junction unmatched. This CDR3 is CASSLGGEADTQYF. Written as DNA, the CDR3 is TGTGCCAGCAGCCTGGGGGGGGAGGCAGATACGCAGTATTTT.

The chain couples TRBV9 to TRBJ2-7; 9 bases line up with TRBD1. V gave up 3 bases and J gave up 0 bases; unmatched junction bases: 7. CDR1 is SGDLS and CDR2 is YYNGEE in the germline V gene. The CDR3 length is 16 residues. CDR3 DNA: TGTGCCAGCAGCGCCTTTGACAGGGGGAGCTCCTACGAGCAGTACTTC. This gives the protein CASSAFDRGSSYEQYF.

J is TRBJ2-7 and V is TRBV27, with D perhaps TRBD1 or TRBD2 (5 bases each). The length of the CDR3 is 15 residues. Germline lookup yields CDR1 MNHEY and CDR2 SMNVEV (reference sequence). The germline V and J ends were trimmed by 2 bases and 2 bases, with 13 bases remaining between them. The CDR3 region is CASSLTRDAPYEQYF. CDR3 coding DNA: TGTGCCAGCAGTTTAACCCGGGACGCCCCCTACGAGCAGTACTTC.

The rearrangement uses TRBV19 and TRBJ2-7; tentatively, D is TRBD2 (5 bases). V lost 4 bases and J 0 bases, leaving 13 bases between the germline ends. This CDR3 comprises 15 residues. The germline gives CDR1 LNHDA, CDR2 SQIVND (reference sequence). CDR3 loop: CASSRSGESSYEQYF. CDR3 sequence (DNA): TGTGCCAGTAGTAGGAGCGGAGAAAGCTCCTACGAGCAGTACTTC.

The J gene is TRBJ2-7, the V gene TRBV2; 9 positions agree with TRBD1. The CDR3 is made up of 16 amino acids. With 11 bases clipped from V and 0 bases from J, the junction kept 14 bases outside the gene matches. Germline CDR1 SNHLY, CDR2 FYNNEI. The chain's CDR3 is CAGTGQGGQSSYEQYF. The CDR3, as DNA: TGTGCCGGAACGGGACAGGGAGGACAGAGCTCCTACGAGCAGTACTTC.

The V call is TRBV7-9, the J call TRBJ2-7; D gene ambiguous. Trimming shortened V by 4 bases and J by 2 bases, and 9 bases separated the two germline ends. Germline V lookup: CDR1 SEHNR, CDR2 FQNEAQ (reference sequence). The CDR3 contains 13 residues. The CDR3 region has the DNA TGTGCCAGCAGCTCGATGGATACCTACGAGCAGTACTTC. This encodes CASSSMDTYEQYF. Complete variable domain (other parts from reference TRBV7-9 and TRBJ2-7): DTGVSQNPRHKITKRGQNVTFRCDPISEHNRLYWYRQTLGQGPEFLTYFQNEAQLEKSRLLSDRFSAERPKGSFSTLEIQRTEQGDSAMYLCASSSMDTYEQYFGPGTRLTVT.